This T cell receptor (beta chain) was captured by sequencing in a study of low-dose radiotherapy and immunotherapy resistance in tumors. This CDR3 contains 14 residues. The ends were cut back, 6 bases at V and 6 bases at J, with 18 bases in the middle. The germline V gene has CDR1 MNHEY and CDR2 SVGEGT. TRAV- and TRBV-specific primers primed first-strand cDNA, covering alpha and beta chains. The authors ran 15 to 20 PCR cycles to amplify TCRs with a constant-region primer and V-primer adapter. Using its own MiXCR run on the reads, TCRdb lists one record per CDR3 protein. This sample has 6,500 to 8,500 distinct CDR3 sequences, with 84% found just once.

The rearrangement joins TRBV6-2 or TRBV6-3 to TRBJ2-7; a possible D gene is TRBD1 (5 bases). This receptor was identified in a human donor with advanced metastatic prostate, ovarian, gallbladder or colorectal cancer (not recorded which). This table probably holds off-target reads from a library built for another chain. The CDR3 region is CASRPPGHMREQYF. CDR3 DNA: TGTGCCAGCAGGCCACCAGGACATATGCGCGAGCAGTACTTC.